One TCR beta chain is described in this entry. Its antigen is not identified. TCRdb keeps only in-frame clones here, not all; method: immunoSEQ multiplex PCR. The table lists over 85,000 clones, 90% of them singletons. Germline V gene lookup returns CDR1 SGHNT and CDR2 YENEEA. The CDR3 runs 15 residues. V shed 1 base and J shed 2 bases, with 11 bases lying between them. This entry comes from a study of OX40 agonist ivuxolimab in advanced cancers. Study results and limitations: Expanded clones belonging to CD8+ T cells outnumbered, on average, those of CD4+.

The starting material was CD4+ or CD8+ T cells sorted from blood, obtained in a trial of the OX40 agonist ivuxolimab. This TCR was sampled from an adult with an advanced solid tumor such as melanoma, head and neck, liver or kidney cancer. The chain is built from TRBV11-3 and TRBJ2-5, with D possibly TRBD2 on 5 matching bases. For the CDR3, the DNA is TGTGCCAGCAGCTTAGGGCAGCAGCGGCAAGAGACCCAGTACTTC. Its translation: CASSLGQQRQETQYF.